This TCR beta chain was recorded in a study of CD4+ T cells in melanoma (dated by TCRdb to between 2021 and 2022). For context, the study as a whole: Neoantigen-specific CD4+ T cells in human melanoma were investigated in the study. Overall results and qualifications from the work: The report described a correlation between neoantigen-specific CD4+ T cells and the function of CD8+ T cells, macrophages and B cells. Diverse differentiation states were reported to be shown by neoantigen-specific CD4+ T cells in melanoma.

Donors were patients with melanoma. Libraries were prepared through the immunoSEQ multiplex PCR assay. TCRdb holds this immuneACCESS table with in-frame rearrangements only. Some clones are missing; in checked studies, unresolved V genes explain under half, and the rest has no known cause. The table for this sample lists about 140,000 clones; approximately 91% of them were counted only once. The ten largest account for more than 1.5% of the sample. In its sample, this clone was seen once. Its antigen remains undetermined. Base qualities are missing; no much larger clone stands one base away. The CDR1 and CDR2 encoded by the germline V gene (reference sequence) are MNHEY and SMNVEV. The trim is 1 base for V and 7 bases for J, with a gap of 16 bases between the germline ends. The CDR3 runs 15 residues from the cysteine to the phenylalanine. The retained sequence is limited to the CDR3, 45 bases, with the frame set at the first base.

This clonotype was obtained from a human donor with melanoma. The rearrangement combines TRBV27 with TRBJ1-2, with a tentative D gene TRBD1 over 5 matching bases. The CDR3 reads as follows: CASSLFPLDRRGYTF. The nucleotide sequence reads TGTGCCAGCAGTTTATTCCCCCTCGACAGACGTGGCTACACCTTC.